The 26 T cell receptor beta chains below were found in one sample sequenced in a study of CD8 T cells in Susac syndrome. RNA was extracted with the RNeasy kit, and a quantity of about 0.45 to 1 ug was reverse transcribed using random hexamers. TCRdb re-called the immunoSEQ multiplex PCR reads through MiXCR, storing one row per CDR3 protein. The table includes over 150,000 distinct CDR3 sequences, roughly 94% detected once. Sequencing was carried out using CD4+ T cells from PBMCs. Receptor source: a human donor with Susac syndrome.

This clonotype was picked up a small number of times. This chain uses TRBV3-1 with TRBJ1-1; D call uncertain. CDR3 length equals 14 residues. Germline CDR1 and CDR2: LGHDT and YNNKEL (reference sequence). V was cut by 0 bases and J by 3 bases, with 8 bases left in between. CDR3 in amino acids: CASSQDRGYTEAFF. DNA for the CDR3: TGTGCCAGCAGCCAAGATCGCGGGTACACTGAAGCTTTCTTT.

CDR3 sequence reads: CASSAPGRRSYNEQFF. CDR3 coding DNA: TGTGCCAGCAGCGCCCCGGGGAGGCGCTCCTACAATGAGCAGTTCTTC. The chain joins TRBV11-2 to TRBJ2-1; D may be TRBD2 (6 bases). Germline V gives CDR1 SGHAT, CDR2 FQNNGV. This CDR3 region has 16 residues. Trimming removed 5 bases from V and 0 bases from J, with 14 bases in between.

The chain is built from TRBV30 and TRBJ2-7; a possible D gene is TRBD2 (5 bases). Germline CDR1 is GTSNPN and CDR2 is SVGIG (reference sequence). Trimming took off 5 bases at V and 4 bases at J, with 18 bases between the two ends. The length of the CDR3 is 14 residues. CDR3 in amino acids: CAWASGISEYEQYF. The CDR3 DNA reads TGTGCCTGGGCCTCCGGGATCTCAGAGTACGAGCAGTACTTC.

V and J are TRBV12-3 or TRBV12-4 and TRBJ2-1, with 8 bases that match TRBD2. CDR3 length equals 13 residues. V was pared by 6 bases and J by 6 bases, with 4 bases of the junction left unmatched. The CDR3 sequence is CASRAGAVNEQFF. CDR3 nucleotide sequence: TGTGCCAGCAGAGCGGGAGCCGTCAATGAGCAGTTCTTC.

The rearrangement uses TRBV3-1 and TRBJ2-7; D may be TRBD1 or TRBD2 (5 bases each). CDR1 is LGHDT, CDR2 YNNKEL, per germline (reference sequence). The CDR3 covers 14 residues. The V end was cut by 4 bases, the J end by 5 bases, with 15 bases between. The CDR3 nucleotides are TGTGCCAGCAGCCGCCTAGTTGGGACCCACGAGCAGTACTTC. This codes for CASSRLVGTHEQYF.

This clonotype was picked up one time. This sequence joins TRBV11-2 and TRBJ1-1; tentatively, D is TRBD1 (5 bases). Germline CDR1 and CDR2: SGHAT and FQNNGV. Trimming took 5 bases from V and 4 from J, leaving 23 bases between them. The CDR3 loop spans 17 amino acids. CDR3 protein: CASSHKEPGLSRTEAFF. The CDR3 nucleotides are TGTGCCAGCAGCCATAAGGAGCCGGGACTGTCTCGCACTGAAGCTTTCTTT. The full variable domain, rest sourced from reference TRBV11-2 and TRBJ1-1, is EAGVAQSPRYKIIEKRQSVAFWCNPISGHATLYWYQQILGQGPKLLIQFQNNGVVDDSQLPKDRFSAERLKGVDSTLKIQPAKLEDSAVYLCASSHKEPGLSRTEAFFGQGTRLTVV.

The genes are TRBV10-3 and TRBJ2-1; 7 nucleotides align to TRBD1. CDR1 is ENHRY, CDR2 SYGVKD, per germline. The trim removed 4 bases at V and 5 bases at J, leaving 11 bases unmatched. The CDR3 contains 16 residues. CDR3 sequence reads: CAISARQTTGDNEQFF. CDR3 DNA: TGTGCCATCAGTGCACGACAAACTACAGGGGACAATGAGCAGTTCTTC.

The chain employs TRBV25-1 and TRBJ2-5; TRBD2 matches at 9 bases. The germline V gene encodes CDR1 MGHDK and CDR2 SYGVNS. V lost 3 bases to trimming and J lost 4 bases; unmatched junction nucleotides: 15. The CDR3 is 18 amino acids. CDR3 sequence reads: CASSDSVIAGARGETQYF. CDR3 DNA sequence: TGTGCCAGCAGTGACTCGGTGATAGCGGGAGCGCGGGGAGAGACCCAGTACTTC.

The CDR3 here is CASGLLETQYF. CDR3 nucleotide sequence: TGTGCTAGTGGTTTGTTAGAGACCCAGTACTTC. The genes are TRBV12-5 and TRBJ2-5; D gene unclear. V lost 2 bases, J lost 4 bases, and 2 bases lay in between. The CDR3 covers 11 residues. Germline CDR1 reads LGHNT; CDR2 reads FRNRAP. The whole variable domain, filled in from reference TRBV12-5 and TRBJ2-5, reads DARVTQTPRHKVTEMGQEVTMRCQPILGHNTVFWYRQTMMQGLELLAYFRNRAPLDDSGMPKDRFSAEMPDATLATLKIQPSEPRDSAVYFCASGLLETQYFGPGTRLLVL.

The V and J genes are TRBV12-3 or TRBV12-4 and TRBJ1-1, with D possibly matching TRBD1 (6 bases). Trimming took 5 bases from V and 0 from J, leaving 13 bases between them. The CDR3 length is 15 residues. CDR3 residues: CASSDRPIMNTEAFF. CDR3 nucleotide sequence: TGTGCCAGCAGTGACAGGCCGATCATGAACACTGAAGCTTTCTTT.

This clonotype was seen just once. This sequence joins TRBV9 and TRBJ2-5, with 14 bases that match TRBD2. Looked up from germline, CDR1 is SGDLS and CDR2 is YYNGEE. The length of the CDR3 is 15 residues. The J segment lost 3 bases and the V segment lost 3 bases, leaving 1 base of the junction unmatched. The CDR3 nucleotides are TGTGCCAGCAGCGCGACTAGCGGGGGGGAAGAGACCCAGTACTTC. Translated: CASSATSGGEETQYF.

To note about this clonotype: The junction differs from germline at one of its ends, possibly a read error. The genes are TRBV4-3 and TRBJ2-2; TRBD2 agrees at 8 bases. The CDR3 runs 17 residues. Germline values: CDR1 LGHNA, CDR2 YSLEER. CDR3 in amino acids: CASSHSAGGRNIGELFF. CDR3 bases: TGCGCCAGCAGCCACAGTGCGGGAGGACGGAACATCGGGGAGCTGTTTTTT.

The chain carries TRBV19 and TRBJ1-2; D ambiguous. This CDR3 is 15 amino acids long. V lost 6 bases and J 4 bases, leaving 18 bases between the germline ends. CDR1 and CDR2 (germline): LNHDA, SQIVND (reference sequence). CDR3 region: CASSQEYRTFYGYTF. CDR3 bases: TGTGCCAGTAGCCAGGAGTACAGAACTTTCTATGGCTACACCTTC.

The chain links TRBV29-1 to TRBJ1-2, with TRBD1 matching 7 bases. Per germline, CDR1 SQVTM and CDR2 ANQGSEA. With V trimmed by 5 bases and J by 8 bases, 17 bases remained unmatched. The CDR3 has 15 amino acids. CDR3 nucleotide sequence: TGCAGCGTTCAGGGACAGAGGGACTCATCGGCGGGCTACACCTTC. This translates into CSVQGQRDSSAGYTF.

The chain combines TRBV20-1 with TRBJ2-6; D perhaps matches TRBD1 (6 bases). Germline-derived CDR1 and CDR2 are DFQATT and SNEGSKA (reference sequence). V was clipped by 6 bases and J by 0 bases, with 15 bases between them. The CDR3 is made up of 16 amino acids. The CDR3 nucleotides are TGCAGTGCGGCGGACAGCTTAGCCTCTGGGGCCAACGTCCTGACTTTC. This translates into CSAADSLASGANVLTF.

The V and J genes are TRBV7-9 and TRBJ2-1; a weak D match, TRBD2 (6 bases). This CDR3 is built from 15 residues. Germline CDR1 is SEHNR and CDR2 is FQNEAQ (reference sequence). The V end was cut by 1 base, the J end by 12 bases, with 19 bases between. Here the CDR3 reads CASSLVAAGISGQFF. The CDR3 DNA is TGTGCCAGCAGCTTAGTTGCAGCGGGTATTTCTGGGCAGTTCTTC.

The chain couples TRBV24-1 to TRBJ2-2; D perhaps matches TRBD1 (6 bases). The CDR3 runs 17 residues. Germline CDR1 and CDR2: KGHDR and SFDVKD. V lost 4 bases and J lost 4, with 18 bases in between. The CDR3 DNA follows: TGTGCCACCAGTGACCCTACCAAGGACAGCATCACCGGGGAGCTGTTTTTT. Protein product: CATSDPTKDSITGELFF.

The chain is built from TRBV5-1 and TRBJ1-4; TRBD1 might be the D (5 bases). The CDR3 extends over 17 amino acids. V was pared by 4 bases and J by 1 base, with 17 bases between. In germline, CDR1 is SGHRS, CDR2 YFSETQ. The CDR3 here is CASSLGDQGVTNEKLFF. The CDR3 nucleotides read TGCGCCAGCAGCCTCGGGGACCAAGGGGTAACTAATGAAAAACTGTTTTTT.

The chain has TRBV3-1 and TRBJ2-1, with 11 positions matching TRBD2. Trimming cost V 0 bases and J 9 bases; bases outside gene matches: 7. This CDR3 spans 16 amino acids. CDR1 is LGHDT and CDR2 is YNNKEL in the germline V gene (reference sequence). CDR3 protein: CASSQDHSGGAREQFF. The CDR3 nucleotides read TGTGCCAGCAGCCAAGATCATAGCGGGGGGGCCCGTGAGCAGTTCTTC.

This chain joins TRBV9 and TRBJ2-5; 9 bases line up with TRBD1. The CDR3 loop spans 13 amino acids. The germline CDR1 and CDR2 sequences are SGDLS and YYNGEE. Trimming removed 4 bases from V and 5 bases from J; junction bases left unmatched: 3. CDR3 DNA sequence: TGTGCCAGCAGCTCTGGACAGGGGGAGACCCAGTACTTC. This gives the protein CASSSGQGETQYF.

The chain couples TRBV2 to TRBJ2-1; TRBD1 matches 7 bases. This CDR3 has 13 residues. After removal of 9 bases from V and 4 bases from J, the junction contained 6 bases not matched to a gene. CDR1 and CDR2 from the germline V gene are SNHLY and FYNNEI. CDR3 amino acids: CARTGTAYNEQFF. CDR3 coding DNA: TGTGCCAGAACCGGGACAGCATACAATGAGCAGTTCTTC.

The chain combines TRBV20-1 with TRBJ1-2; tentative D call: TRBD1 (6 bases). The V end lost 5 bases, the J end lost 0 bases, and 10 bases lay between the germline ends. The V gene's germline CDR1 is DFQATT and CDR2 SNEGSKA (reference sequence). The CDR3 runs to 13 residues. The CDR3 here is CSAPGQSNYGYTF. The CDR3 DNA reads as TGCAGTGCTCCTGGACAGTCTAACTATGGCTACACCTTC.

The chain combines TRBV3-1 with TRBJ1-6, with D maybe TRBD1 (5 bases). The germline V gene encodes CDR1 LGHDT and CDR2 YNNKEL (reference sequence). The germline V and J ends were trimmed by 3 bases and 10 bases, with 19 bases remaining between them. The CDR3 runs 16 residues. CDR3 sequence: CASSHWDLLSRSPLHF. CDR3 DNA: TGTGCCAGCAGCCACTGGGACCTCTTAAGTAGGTCACCCCTCCACTTT.

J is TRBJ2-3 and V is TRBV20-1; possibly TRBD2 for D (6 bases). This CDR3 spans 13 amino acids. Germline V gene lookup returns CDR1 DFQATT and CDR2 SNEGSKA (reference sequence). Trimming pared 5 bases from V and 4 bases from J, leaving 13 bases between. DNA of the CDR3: TGCAGTGCTCTGGGTGCGGGACCAGATACGCAGTATTTT. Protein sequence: CSALGAGPDTQYF.

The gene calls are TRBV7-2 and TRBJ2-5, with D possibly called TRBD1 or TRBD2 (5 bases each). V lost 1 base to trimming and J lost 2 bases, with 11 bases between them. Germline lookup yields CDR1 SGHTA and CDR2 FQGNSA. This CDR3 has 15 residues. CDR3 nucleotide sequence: TGTGCCAGCAGCTTAGGGGGGAATGAGCAAGAGACCCAGTACTTC. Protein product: CASSLGGNEQETQYF.

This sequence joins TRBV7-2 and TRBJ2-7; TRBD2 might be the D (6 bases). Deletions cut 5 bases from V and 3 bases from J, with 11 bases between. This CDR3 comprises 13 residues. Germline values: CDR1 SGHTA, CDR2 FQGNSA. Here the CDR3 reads CASSPGSIYEQYF. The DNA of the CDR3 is TGTGCCAGCAGCCCCGGGAGTATCTACGAGCAGTACTTC.